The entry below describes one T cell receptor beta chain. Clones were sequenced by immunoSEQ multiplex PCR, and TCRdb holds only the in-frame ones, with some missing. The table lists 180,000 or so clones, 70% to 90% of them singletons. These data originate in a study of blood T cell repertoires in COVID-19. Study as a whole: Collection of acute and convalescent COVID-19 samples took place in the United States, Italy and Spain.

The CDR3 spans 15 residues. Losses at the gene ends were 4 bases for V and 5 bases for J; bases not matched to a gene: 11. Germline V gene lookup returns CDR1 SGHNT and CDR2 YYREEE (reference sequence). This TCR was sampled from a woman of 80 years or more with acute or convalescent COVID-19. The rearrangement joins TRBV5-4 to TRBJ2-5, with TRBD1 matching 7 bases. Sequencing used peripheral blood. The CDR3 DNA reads TGTGCCAGCAGCCCGGATGAGGGGGCGAGGGAGACCCAGTACTTC. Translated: CASSPDEGARETQYF.